The 6 T cell receptor beta chains below all came from one sample that was sequenced in a study of shared clonotypes between healthy human individuals. It was CD45RO-negative cells, positively selected for CCR7, that made up naive CD8 cells, with terminally differentiated effector memory CD45RA+ cells excluded. Generated by immunoSEQ multiplex PCR, the TCRdb table keeps only in-frame clones and is missing some. The sample has under 1 million clones; 80% to 95% are singletons. Sequences were obtained from naive CD8+ T cells sorted from blood. These receptors all stem from a man aged 30 to 39 in good health.

CDR3 DNA: TGTGCCAGCAGCTCAACCACACACAGGGTTCACTACGAGCAGTACTTC. Translation gives CASSSTTHRVHYEQYF. This rearrangement joins TRBV7-9 to TRBJ2-7, with D perhaps matching TRBD1 (6 bases). The CDR3 is 16 amino acids. The V gene lost 4 bases and the J gene lost 3 bases, with 19 bases spanning the gap. Per the germline V gene, CDR1 is SEHNR and CDR2 is FQNEAQ (reference sequence).

The chain uses TRBV19 and TRBJ2-7; 9 positions agree with TRBD1. V shed 5 bases and J 7 bases; nucleotides not matched to a gene: 6. The CDR3 contains 13 residues. Germline-derived CDR1 and CDR2 are LNHDA and SQIVND (reference sequence). The CDR3 sequence is CASSAGTGLEQYF. CDR3 nucleotides: TGTGCCAGTAGTGCCGGGACAGGGCTTGAGCAGTACTTC.

The CDR3 spells CASSNGQGIHEQYF. The CDR3 DNA follows: TGTGCCAGCAGTAACGGACAGGGTATCCACGAGCAGTACTTC. V gene TRBV7-9 combines with J gene TRBJ2-7; 8 bases fit TRBD1. This CDR3 spans 14 amino acids. Germline V lookup: CDR1 SEHNR, CDR2 FQNEAQ (reference sequence). V lost 6 bases to trimming and J lost 5 bases; unmatched junction nucleotides: 9. The variable domain in full, with the rest retrieved from reference TRBV7-9 and TRBJ2-7, is DTGVSQNPRHKITKRGQNVTFRCDPISEHNRLYWYRQTLGQGPEFLTYFQNEAQLEKSRLLSDRFSAERPKGSFSTLEIQRTEQGDSAMYLCASSNGQGIHEQYFGPGTRLTVT.

V is TRBV27 and J is TRBJ2-7, with a tentative D call TRBD2 (5 bases). The CDR3 runs to 13 residues. Trimming pared 2 bases from V and 11 bases from J, leaving 16 bases between. Germline-derived CDR1 and CDR2 are MNHEY and SMNVEV (reference sequence). The CDR3 is CASSLGSGLVEYF. The CDR3 DNA reads TGTGCCAGCAGTTTAGGGAGCGGCTTAGTCGAGTACTTC.

This chain uses TRBV2 with TRBJ2-7; 8 bases are a match to TRBD2. CDR3 length equals 10 residues. J was trimmed by 11 bases and V by 8 bases; bases with no gene match: 5. Per germline, CDR1 SNHLY and CDR2 FYNNEI. The CDR3 DNA reads as TGTGCCAGCGGGGGGCGGGAGGAGTACTTC. Protein product: CASGGREEYF.

The chain is built from TRBV4-2 and TRBJ2-7; tentatively, D is TRBD2 (6 bases). In germline, CDR1 is LGHNA, CDR2 YNFKEQ. The CDR3 runs 17 residues. Trimming took off 1 base at V and 3 bases at J, with 19 bases between the two ends. Here the CDR3 reads CASSQGFGGREDYEQYF. The CDR3 DNA reads as TGTGCCAGCAGCCAAGGCTTTGGCGGGCGGGAAGACTACGAGCAGTACTTC.